This T cell receptor beta chain was retrieved from a study of T-cell memory formation after mild COVID-19. A few counts support this clonotype. The germline V gene encodes CDR1 SGHVS and CDR2 FNYEAQ. J was trimmed by 6 bases and V by 0 bases; bases with no gene match: 5. This CDR3 is 15 amino acids long. MiXCR, run by TCRdb on the 5' RACE reads, gives a single entry per CDR3 protein. The sample records 250,000 to 350,000 distinct CDR3 sequences, 15% to 20% being singletons. The chain recombines TRBV7-6 with TRBJ2-3; TRBD2 aligns across 8 bases. The sequenced material came from PBMCs or a T cell subset sorted from them (not recorded which). This TCR derives from a man between 18 and 29 years old who had mild COVID-19 (a few samples of this study predate the infection). Cell type and time point are not known. The CDR3, as DNA: TGTGCCAGCAGCTTAGCCCCGGGAGGGCGTGATACGCAGTATTTT. It encodes CASSLAPGGRDTQYF.